This is a list of T cell receptor beta chains from one sample in a study of T cells after yellow fever vaccination. TCRdb independently ran MiXCR on the 5' RACE reads; one entry per CDR3 protein. The profile shows a few hundred thousand distinct CDR3 sequences, about 4% of them singletons. Sequencing used PBMCs, obtained 5 days after the yellow fever booster vaccination. Source of these receptors: a young man who received the YFV17D yellow fever vaccine. The conserved cysteine and the conserved F or W are not part of the CDR3 here. A D gene is named only where the DNA matches it firmly.

v_call,j_call,d_call,cdr3_length,cdr3_aa
TRBV7-9,TRBJ1-5,.,14,ASSLGVGFSNQPQH
TRBV6-6,TRBJ1-4,TRBD1,14,ASSSTGQGAREKLF
TRBV4-3,TRBJ1-2,TRBD1,15,ASSPRRFRGPNYGYT
TRBV15,TRBJ1-1,.,12,ATSRDRLNTEAF
TRBV20-1,TRBJ1-1,TRBD1,13,SALDDRAPNTEAF
TRBV7-9,TRBJ1-6,.,11,ASSLRRDSPLH
TRBV5-1,TRBJ1-1,.,13,ASTGGGNMNTEAF
TRBV18,TRBJ2-7,TRBD1,14,ASSPYPGQGTYEQY
TRBV5-1,TRBJ2-7,.,11,ASSSQGPDEQY
TRBV6-6,TRBJ1-2,.,10,ASRRDSRGYT
TRBV5-6,TRBJ2-5,.,12,ASSPGGGTETQY
TRBV20-1,TRBJ1-1,.,11,SAREQNTRGAF
TRBV7-9,TRBJ2-1,TRBD2,12,ASSLFASGNEQF
TRBV4-1,TRBJ1-1,.,16,ASSQPAISRQMNTEAF
TRBV7-2,TRBJ2-3,TRBD2,13,ASSKASGRTDTQY
TRBV10-3,TRBJ2-2,.,10,AIKNNTGELF
TRBV18,TRBJ2-7,.,12,ASSPGTGPYEQY
TRBV20-1,TRBJ2-3,.,12,SARVGLLTDTQY
TRBV5-1,TRBJ1-6,.,14,ASSLNPRGGYSPLH
TRBV7-9,TRBJ2-7,TRBD2,14,ASSFRLAGNSYEQY
TRBV20-1,TRBJ2-7,.,13,SARDIRTATYEQY
TRBV7-2,TRBJ2-3,.,14,ASSRDAGGVATTQY
TRBV15,TRBJ1-1,.,11,ATTLQMNTEAF
TRBV14,TRBJ2-1,.,14,ASSHIGSVVGGEQF
TRBV5-1,TRBJ1-6,.,11,ASSLGDTVTLH
TRBV7-7,TRBJ2-1,.,12,ASSLGRSNNEQF
TRBV20-1,TRBJ1-2,.,9,SAPVAYGYT
TRBV6-5,TRBJ2-1,.,11,ASRDQSYNEQF
TRBV20-1,TRBJ2-1,.,9,SATQGHEQF
TRBV4-1,TRBJ2-3,.,14,ASSQVKEGGTDTQY
TRBV12-3/TRBV12-4,TRBJ1-2,TRBD1,12,ASRWTGGSYGYT
TRBV6-1,TRBJ2-1,TRBD2,14,ASSFTTSGGLNEQF
TRBV5-1,TRBJ2-1,.,14,ASSIRPQARGNEQF
TRBV21-1,TRBJ1-5,.,13,ASSKFSRPDQPQH
TRBV5-6,TRBJ2-7,.,12,ASSLGGYVHEQY
TRBV9,TRBJ1-2,TRBD1,13,ASSAWTGTTLGYT
TRBV20-1,TRBJ1-2,TRBD1,9,SAGTDYGYT
TRBV19,TRBJ2-1,.,12,ASGHEGDHNEQF
TRBV9,TRBJ1-2,.,11,ASSHDSNYGYT
TRBV29-1,TRBJ2-1,.,13,SVEATGVVYNEQF
TRBV5-4,TRBJ2-1,.,12,ASSPGQTGGEQF
TRBV4-1,TRBJ2-7,TRBD2,12,ASRAGLATYEQY
TRBV6-6,TRBJ2-1,.,11,ASTQGYYNEQF
TRBV6-5,TRBJ1-2,.,11,ASSPGPSYGYT
TRBV28,TRBJ1-1,.,10,ASSLEYTEAF
TRBV9,TRBJ1-1,TRBD1,16,ASSPRWGSGTGRSEAF
TRBV7-2,TRBJ2-2,TRBD1,12,ASSPGTGDKKLF
TRBV28,TRBJ2-3,.,9,ASRLRYTQY
TRBV4-3,TRBJ2-7,TRBD1,13,ASSPTGDRTYEQY
TRBV19,TRBJ1-1,TRBD1,11,ATRTGANTEAF
TRBV5-1,TRBJ2-7,TRBD1,14,ASSIPSPGQGDEQY
TRBV12-3/TRBV12-4,TRBJ2-7,TRBD2,14,ASSRSGTSAIYEQY
TRBV29-1,TRBJ1-2,.,9,SVSGRPNYT
TRBV7-2,TRBJ2-3,.,13,ASSTGPNPTNTQY
TRBV5-1,TRBJ1-1,.,11,ASSLLGQLEAF
TRBV7-2,TRBJ2-3,.,12,ASTLSGETDTQY
TRBV6-5,TRBJ2-1,.,13,ASSYSIGGTNEQF